This T cell receptor (beta chain) was found in a study of monozygotic twins with inflammatory bowel disease. This CDR3 is 16 amino acids long. Per germline, CDR1 SGHVS and CDR2 FNYEAQ. TCRdb processed the 5' RACE reads again and assigns one entry to each CDR3 protein, with no DNA. The specimen's table records about 420,000 distinct CDR3 sequences. Study-wide points: Fewer shared clonotypes with others were found in IBD patients than in healthy twins, especially with disease activity.

For this clonotype: Its antigen is unknown.

The specimen sequenced was blood. The chain combines TRBV7-6 with TRBJ2-5; TCRdb reports TRBD2, a call that lacks DNA to check it against. This receptor was obtained from a human donor with ulcerative colitis or Crohn's disease, or a healthy co-twin of an affected twin (not recorded which). This CDR3 is CASSPTLSGGPETQYF.